Shown below are 15 T cell receptor beta chains from a single sample sequenced in a study of identical twins. TCRdb fed the 5' RACE reads into MiXCR, producing one record per CDR3 protein. The sample contains approximately 470,000 distinct CDR3 sequences, 14% of which appear only once. The same data also went into a second study, on yellow fever vaccine responses in identical twins.

Sequenced sample: CD4+ T cells sorted from blood. The receptors were sampled from a woman under 30 in good health.

This clonotype has only a few counts. The V and J genes are TRBV20-1 and TRBJ2-3; D tentatively reads TRBD1 or TRBD2 (5 bases each). The CDR3 extends over 15 amino acids. V lost 3 bases, J lost 4 bases, and 17 bases lay in between. The germline gives CDR1 DFQATT, CDR2 SNEGSKA (reference sequence). The CDR3 protein is CSARGTAPSADTQYF. The CDR3 coding sequence is TGCAGTGCTAGGGGGACGGCCCCAAGCGCAGATACGCAGTATTTT.

The chain links TRBV12-5 to TRBJ2-5; the match to TRBD1 covers 9 bases. The V gene's germline CDR1 is LGHNT and CDR2 FRNRAP. This CDR3 has 14 residues. The V gene end was trimmed by 3 bases and the J gene end by 5 bases; junction bases not matched to a gene: 4. The CDR3 here is CASGFTGGRETQYF. CDR3 nucleotides: TGTGCTAGTGGTTTTACAGGGGGCAGGGAGACCCAGTACTTC.

This clonotype was recorded at least ten times. CDR3 residues: CASRPTGEVREQYF. Written as DNA, the CDR3 is TGCGCCAGCCGCCCGACAGGGGAGGTTCGCGAGCAGTACTTC. The chain employs TRBV5-1 and TRBJ2-7, with 8 bases aligning to TRBD1. Germline CDR1 SGHRS, CDR2 YFSETQ. V lost 7 bases, J lost 6 bases, and 12 bases stayed unmatched. The CDR3 is made up of 14 amino acids.

V and J are TRBV5-1 and TRBJ2-1; tentative D call: TRBD2 (6 bases). Trimming shortened V by 7 bases and J by 0 bases, and 11 bases separated the two germline ends. CDR3 size: 14 residues. Per the germline V gene, CDR1 is SGHRS and CDR2 is YFSETQ. DNA for the CDR3: TGCGCCAGCTCTTGGGGGGACTCCTACAATGAGCAGTTCTTC. It is translated as CASSWGDSYNEQFF.

This clonotype appeared many times. This chain uses TRBV12-3 or TRBV12-4 with TRBJ2-5; D is ambiguous. The ends were cut back, 1 base at V and 4 bases at J, with 7 bases in the middle. CDR3 size: 13 residues. Here the CDR3 reads CASSLGRAETQYF. CDR3 bases: TGTGCCAGCAGTTTAGGTAGAGCAGAGACCCAGTACTTC.

This clonotype was detected only a few times. The rearrangement uses TRBV7-2 and TRBJ2-5, with D possibly TRBD1 on 6 matching bases. The germline gives CDR1 SGHTA, CDR2 FQGNSA. The CDR3 covers 16 residues. V dropped 1 base and J dropped 2 bases, with 14 bases sitting between them. CDR3 nucleotide sequence: TGTGCCAGCAGCTTAGTTTGGGGGCGGGTACAAGAGACCCAGTACTTC. It translates to CASSLVWGRVQETQYF.

V usage is TRBV15 and J usage is TRBJ2-7; D is undetermined. The V and J ends lost 5 bases and 0 bases respectively, with 11 bases between them. The CDR3 totals 14 residues. Germline V gene data show CDR1 as LNHNV and CDR2 as YYDKDF (reference sequence). In DNA form, the CDR3 reads TGTGCCACCAGCGGGCGCAGGAGCTCCTACGAGCAGTACTTC. Translating it yields CATSGRRSSYEQYF.

The V and J genes are TRBV25-1 and TRBJ2-1; D gene unclear. CDR3 length equals 16 residues. V lost 1 base, J lost 8 bases, and 18 bases lay in between. CDR1 and CDR2 from the germline V gene are MGHDK and SYGVNS. CDR3 amino acids: CASSELRSSTDHEQFF. CDR3 bases: TGTGCCAGCAGTGAATTAAGGTCCAGCACAGACCATGAGCAGTTCTTC. Filled out from reference TRBV25-1 and TRBJ2-1, the complete variable domain reads EADIYQTPRYLVIGTGKKITLECSQTMGHDKMYWYQQDPGMELHLIHYSYGVNSTEKGDLSSESTVSRIRTEHFPLTLESARPSHTSQYLCASSELRSSTDHEQFFGPGTRLTVL.

The chain combines TRBV2 with TRBJ2-1; a weak D match, TRBD1 (5 bases). The CDR3 covers 15 residues. Germline V CDR1 and CDR2: SNHLY, FYNNEI. V gave up 2 bases and J gave up 7 bases, with 15 bases separating them. CDR3 sequence reads: CASSELGPDANEQFF. CDR3 bases: TGTGCCAGCAGTGAATTGGGGCCCGACGCGAATGAGCAGTTCTTC.

V gene TRBV20-1 combines with J gene TRBJ2-7, with 7 bases matching TRBD1. V lost 3 bases, J lost 2 bases, and 4 bases stayed unmatched. CDR3 length equals 13 residues. Germline CDR1 and CDR2: DFQATT and SNEGSKA (reference sequence). The CDR3 sequence is CSARGDSAYEQYF. The CDR3, as DNA: TGCAGTGCTAGGGGGGACAGTGCCTACGAGCAGTACTTC.

This clonotype occurred a few times. This chain connects TRBV6-2 or TRBV6-3 to TRBJ2-1; 13 positions agree with TRBD2. V lost 0 bases and J lost 7; bases outside the gene matches: 3. This CDR3 spans 16 amino acids. Germline V gene data show CDR1 as MNHEY and CDR2 as SVGEGT. The CDR3 loop reads CASSYSRTSGRNEQFF. DNA for the CDR3: TGTGCCAGCAGTTACTCGAGGACTAGCGGGAGAAATGAGCAGTTCTTC.

This clonotype was found a few times. The chain recombines TRBV30 with TRBJ2-7, with 9 nucleotides matching TRBD1. V was clipped by 5 bases and J by 0 bases; unmatched bases: 8. Germline V lookup: CDR1 GTSNPN, CDR2 SVGIG (reference sequence). The CDR3 has 15 amino acids. In DNA, the CDR3 is TGTGCCTGGGAACCCATGGGACAGGGCTCCTACGAGCAGTACTTC. Translating gives CAWEPMGQGSYEQYF.

A few counts support this clonotype. The chain joins TRBV9 to TRBJ2-3, with D tentatively TRBD2 (6 bases). The germline V gene encodes CDR1 SGDLS and CDR2 YYNGEE. CDR3 length equals 15 residues. The ends were cut back, 0 bases at V and 3 bases at J, with 11 bases in the middle. The CDR3 region is CASSVEPSETDTQYF. CDR3 nucleotides: TGTGCCAGCAGCGTAGAGCCTAGCGAGACAGATACGCAGTATTTT. Based on the CDR3 plus reference TRBV9 and TRBJ2-3, the full variable domain is DSGVTQTPKHLITATGQRVTLRCSPRSGDLSVYWYQQSLDQGLQFLIQYYNGEERAKGNILERFSAQQFPDLHSELNLSSLELGDSALYFCASSVEPSETDTQYFGPGTRLTVL.

Only a few counts were recorded for this clonotype. The rearrangement links TRBV30 to TRBJ2-7; possibly TRBD1 for D (5 bases). The CDR3 is 13 amino acids. Germline CDR1 and CDR2: GTSNPN and SVGIG (reference sequence). V was cut by 2 bases and J by 2 bases, with 10 bases left in between. The CDR3 loop reads CAWSRGQAYEQYF. The CDR3 bases are TGTGCCTGGAGTAGGGGCCAGGCCTACGAGCAGTACTTC. Full variable domain (remainder filled in from reference TRBV30 and TRBJ2-7): SQTIHQWPATLVQPVGSPLSLECTVEGTSNPNLYWYRQAAGRGLQLLFYSVGIGQISSEVPQNLSASRPQDRQFILSSKKLLLSDSGFYLCAWSRGQAYEQYFGPGTRLTVT.

The chain is built from TRBV2 and TRBJ2-7, with D possibly TRBD1 on 6 matching bases. Looked up from germline, CDR1 is SNHLY and CDR2 is FYNNEI. The ends were cut back, 1 base at V and 5 bases at J, with 12 bases in the middle. The CDR3 extends over 14 amino acids. CDR3 sequence reads: CASSEGWTDDEQYF. Written as DNA, the CDR3 is TGTGCCAGCAGTGAAGGCTGGACAGACGACGAGCAGTACTTC.